The 9 T cell receptor beta chains below all came from one sample that was sequenced in a study of T cells in Graves' hyperthyroidism and ophthalmopathy. Amplified TCR beta CDR3 regions derived from RNA transcripts. The study used the HTBI primer set for a first-round RT-PCR of the TCR CDR3. TCRdb re-called the multiplex PCR reads with MiXCR, one entry per CDR3 protein. This sample has tens of thousands of distinct CDR3 sequences, with just under 50% found just once. The specimen was blood. Source of these receptors: a woman aged 50 to 65 with Graves' hyperthyroidism that later progressed to Graves' ophthalmopathy.

This clonotype is a singleton in its sample. V and J are TRBV5-1 and TRBJ1-6; TRBD1 matches at 10 bases. CDR3 length: 17 amino acids. The germline V gene encodes CDR1 SGHRS and CDR2 YFSETQ. With V trimmed by 4 bases and J by 5 bases, 9 bases remained unmatched. The CDR3 spells CASSITPGQGNNSPLHF. CDR3 sequence (DNA): TGCGCCAGCAGCATAACCCCGGGACAGGGGAATAATTCACCCCTCCACTTT.

With respect to this clonotype: The conserved phenylalanine or tryptophan normally closing the CDR3 is absent here, so this likely arose from a read error. It is unclear where the CDR3 begins or ends on the DNA, so no DNA is shown, and the CDR3 is as TCRdb lists it. The chain combines TRBV5-1 with TRBJ2-7; the listed D gene, TRBD2, was not tested against the DNA. Germline values: CDR1 SGHRS, CDR2 YFSETQ. The CDR3 has 10 residues if both end residues are counted. The CDR3 reads CASSLAGLAG.

This clonotype was seen ten or more times. The chain joins TRBV11-3 to TRBJ2-1, with 9 bases matching TRBD2. This CDR3 comprises 18 residues. J lost 1 base, V lost 5 bases, and 12 bases had no gene match. Per the germline V gene, CDR1 is SGHNT and CDR2 is YENEEA. This chain's CDR3 is CASSPEASGTLSYNEQFF. CDR3 DNA: TGTGCCAGCAGCCCAGAGGCTAGCGGGACCCTTTCCTACAATGAGCAGTTCTTC.

This chain links TRBV12-3 or TRBV12-4 with TRBJ1-6; D call uncertain. The CDR3 is made up of 12 amino acids. The V end was cut by 2 bases, the J end by 14 bases, with 10 bases between. The CDR3, as DNA: TGTGCCAGCAGTTTACCCCGATCGGCCCTCCACTTT. As protein: CASSLPRSALHF.

This clonotype was recorded at least ten times. V usage is TRBV2 and J usage is TRBJ2-4; TRBD2 agrees at 10 bases. CDR1 SNHLY and CDR2 FYNNEI come from the germline V gene. This CDR3 spans 13 amino acids. V lost 7 bases, J lost 7 bases, and 4 bases stayed unmatched. Written as DNA, the CDR3 is TGTGCCAGCACAGCGGGAGGGGGGAACATTCAGTACTTC. It codes for CASTAGGGNIQYF.

The chain has TRBV9 and TRBJ2-2, with D unclear. Trimming stripped 4 bases from V and 1 base from J, with 11 bases between. This CDR3 is 15 amino acids long. Germline loops: CDR1 SGDLS, CDR2 YYNGEE. The CDR3 spells CASSSTTGNTGELFF. DNA for the CDR3: TGTGCCAGCAGCTCGACGACTGGGAACACCGGGGAGCTGTTTTTT.

As to this clonotype: The junction shows a germline mismatch at one end, possibly a read error. The chain employs TRBV7-7 and TRBJ2-1, with 7 positions matching TRBD2. CDR3 length equals 14 residues. Germline assignment: CDR1 SSHAT and CDR2 FNYEAQ (reference sequence). The CDR3 loop reads CASSPIAGNNEQFF. Written as DNA, the CDR3 is TGTGCTAGCAGCCCAATAGCGGGCAACAATGAGCAGTTCTTC.

This clonotype has at least ten counts. V is TRBV13 and J is TRBJ1-2, with D unresolved. The germline V gene has CDR1 PRHDT and CDR2 FYEKMQ (reference sequence). The V end lost 0 bases, the J end lost 4 bases, and 12 bases lay between the germline ends. The CDR3 loop spans 15 amino acids. The CDR3 region is CASSLGRDDSYGYTF. The CDR3 nucleotides are TGTGCCAGCAGCTTAGGAAGGGATGATAGCTATGGCTACACCTTC.

The CDR3 here is CSARGDRIQHF. The CDR3 nucleotides are TGCAGTGCTAGAGGGGACAGAATCCAGCATTTT. This chain connects TRBV20-1 to TRBJ1-5; 7 nucleotides line up with TRBD1. Germline loops: CDR1 DFQATT, CDR2 SNEGSKA (reference sequence). The junction had 3 bases not matched to a gene; V was cut back by 1 base and J by 12 bases. This CDR3 region has 11 residues.